The rows below give T cell receptor beta chains drawn from one sample of a study of blood T cell repertoires in COVID-19. Produced via immunoSEQ multiplex PCR; TCRdb's table is partial and in-frame only. Altogether over 600,000 clones are present, around 90% being singletons, with the ten largest covering over 0.2%. Sequenced material: peripheral blood. The receptors derive from a woman aged 18-29 years with acute or convalescent COVID-19. CDR3s include the opening cysteine and the closing phenylalanine or tryptophan. A D gene is named only where the DNA matches it firmly. Clone size is stated in some rows and not others, as once, few, many or a class when expanded.

J: TRBJ1-1
size: -
D: -
V: TRBV6-5
length: 14
DNA: TGTGCCAGCAGGATACAGGGACTGAACACTGAAGCTTTCTTT
CDR3: CASRIQGLNTEAFF

J: TRBJ2-1
size: once
D: TRBD2
V: TRBV19
length: 15
DNA: TGTGCCAGTAGGCCCACTAGCGGGGGCTACAATGAGCAGTTCTTC
CDR3: CASRPTSGGYNEQFF

J: TRBJ1-4
size: -
D: -
V: TRBV19
length: 14
DNA: TGTGCCAGTAGTATAGATTGGAGGGCCGAAAAACTGTTTTTT
CDR3: CASSIDWRAEKLFF

J: TRBJ2-3
size: -
D: TRBD2
V: TRBV5-1
length: 17
DNA: TGCGCCAGCAGCTTGCCGCCAGCGGGGGGGCTATCCGAGACGCAGTATTTT
CDR3: CASSLPPAGGLSETQYF

J: TRBJ1-1
size: -
D: -
V: TRBV7-2
length: 16
DNA: TGTGCCACCGCGTGGGAGGGGCTACGCATGAACACTGAAGCTTTCTTT
CDR3: CATAWEGLRMNTEAFF

J: TRBJ1-2
size: -
D: -
V: TRBV19
length: 13
DNA: TGTGCCAGTAGCCTCGCCCCCAGGGATGGCTACACCTTC
CDR3: CASSLAPRDGYTF

J: TRBJ1-2
size: -
D: -
V: TRBV4-3
length: 14
DNA: TGCGCCAGCAGCCAAGATCTGGGGCCTTATGGCTACACCTTC
CDR3: CASSQDLGPYGYTF

J: TRBJ2-5
size: many
D: -
V: TRBV3-1/TRBV3-2
length: 14
DNA: TGTGCCAGCAGCCATCCCGGACTTGAAGAGACCCAGTACTTC
CDR3: CASSHPGLEETQYF

J: TRBJ1-2
size: -
D: -
V: TRBV2
length: 14
DNA: TGTGCCAGGGAACGGGGGACTTTGGACTATGGCTACACCTTC
CDR3: CARERGTLDYGYTF

J: TRBJ1-4
size: -
D: -
V: TRBV7-9
length: 15
DNA: TGTGCCAGCAGCGAGCAGGGTAGAACTGTGGAAAAACTGTTTTTT
CDR3: CASSEQGRTVEKLFF

J: TRBJ2-7
size: -
D: -
V: TRBV7-9
length: 14
DNA: TGTGCCAGCAGCTTAGGGCCGCGAGGGTACGAGCAGTACTTC
CDR3: CASSLGPRGYEQYF

J: TRBJ1-5
size: -
D: TRBD1
V: TRBV27
length: 16
DNA: TGTGCCAGCAGTTCCCAGACAGGGAAGGTCTATCAGCCCCAGCATTTT
CDR3: CASSSQTGKVYQPQHF